A selection of T cell receptor beta chains follows, all from one sample in a study of Ad26.COV2.S vaccination and SARS-CoV-2 variants. Profiled with immunoSEQ multiplex PCR; TCRdb holds only in-frame clones, not every one. This table has some 420,000 clones, roughly 90% appearing once. Sequences were derived from peripheral blood, sampled in a trial of Ad26.COV2.S vaccine versus placebo. The receptors originated from a person aged 18-65 years who received the Ad26.COV2.S COVID-19 vaccine or a placebo. The CDR3 runs from the conserved cysteine through the conserved F or W. Fields, in order: D gene, J gene, CDR3 length, clone size, V gene, CDR3 protein, CDR3 DNA. D genes are given only for firm matches. Clone size, where shown, is once, few, many, or a class for clones that have expanded.

d_gene: .; j_gene: TRBJ2-3; len: 14; abundance: .; v_gene: TRBV6-4; CDR3aa: CASSVNEYTDTQYF; CDR3nt: TGTGCCAGCAGTGTTAACGAATACACAGATACGCAGTATTTT
d_gene: .; j_gene: TRBJ1-1; len: 11; abundance: .; v_gene: TRBV11-2; CDR3aa: CASSLGTEAFF; CDR3nt: TGTGCCAGCAGCTTAGGGACTGAAGCTTTCTTT
d_gene: .; j_gene: TRBJ2-2; len: 13; abundance: .; v_gene: TRBV4-1; CDR3aa: CASRLANTGELFF; CDR3nt: TGCGCCAGCAGACTAGCGAACACCGGGGAGCTGTTTTTT
d_gene: .; j_gene: TRBJ1-2; len: 15; abundance: .; v_gene: TRBV27; CDR3aa: CASSLDPGKNYGYTF; CDR3nt: TGTGCCAGCAGTTTAGACCCAGGGAAGAACTATGGCTACACCTTC
d_gene: TRBD1; j_gene: TRBJ2-3; len: 16; abundance: .; v_gene: TRBV11-1; CDR3aa: CASSPDTGGEPDTQYF; CDR3nt: TGTGCCAGCAGCCCAGATACAGGGGGCGAGCCCGATACGCAGTATTTT
d_gene: TRBD2; j_gene: TRBJ2-7; len: 14; abundance: .; v_gene: TRBV28; CDR3aa: CASSPPGLAGEQYF; CDR3nt: TGTGCCAGCAGTCCCCCGGGACTAGCAGGCGAGCAGTACTTC
d_gene: .; j_gene: TRBJ1-2; len: 13; abundance: .; v_gene: TRBV12-3/TRBV12-4; CDR3aa: CASSPGPRHGYTF; CDR3nt: TGTGCCAGCAGCCCAGGACCGCGGCATGGCTACACCTTC
d_gene: TRBD1; j_gene: TRBJ1-2; len: 15; abundance: .; v_gene: TRBV9; CDR3aa: CASSPPGQGAYGYTF; CDR3nt: TGTGCCAGCAGCCCCCCGGGACAGGGTGCCTATGGCTACACCTTC
d_gene: TRBD2; j_gene: TRBJ2-1; len: 15; abundance: .; v_gene: TRBV24-1; CDR3aa: CATSDLTSGGTEQFF; CDR3nt: TGTGCCACCAGTGATTTGACTAGCGGGGGAACTGAGCAGTTCTTC
d_gene: .; j_gene: TRBJ1-5; len: 13; abundance: .; v_gene: TRBV28; CDR3aa: CASWGVRNQPQHF; CDR3nt: TGTGCCAGCTGGGGCGTCCGCAATCAGCCCCAGCATTTT
d_gene: TRBD1; j_gene: TRBJ2-1; len: 13; abundance: .; v_gene: TRBV5-1; CDR3aa: CASSPGQLNEQFF; CDR3nt: TGCGCCAGCAGCCCGGGACAGCTCAATGAGCAGTTCTTC
d_gene: TRBD2; j_gene: TRBJ2-3; len: 14; abundance: .; v_gene: TRBV28; CDR3aa: CASSLGLATDTQYF; CDR3nt: TGTGCCAGCAGTTTAGGACTAGCCACAGATACGCAGTATTTT
d_gene: TRBD1; j_gene: TRBJ1-2; len: 13; abundance: .; v_gene: TRBV12-3/TRBV12-4; CDR3aa: CASSRQGNYGYTF; CDR3nt: TGTGCCAGCAGTCGACAGGGGAACTATGGCTACACCTTC
d_gene: TRBD1; j_gene: TRBJ2-7; len: 14; abundance: once; v_gene: TRBV19; CDR3aa: CASSLGQGPYEQYF; CDR3nt: TGTGCCAGTTCACTGGGACAGGGTCCCTACGAGCAGTACTTC
d_gene: TRBD1; j_gene: TRBJ1-6; len: 15; abundance: .; v_gene: TRBV6-2/TRBV6-3; CDR3aa: CASSYRDSYNSPLHF; CDR3nt: TGTGCCAGCAGTTACCGGGACAGCTATAATTCACCCCTCCACTTT
d_gene: TRBD1; j_gene: TRBJ1-1; len: 13; abundance: .; v_gene: TRBV12-3/TRBV12-4; CDR3aa: CASSSGDRAEAFF; CDR3nt: TGTGCCAGCAGTTCCGGAGACAGGGCGGAAGCTTTCTTT
d_gene: .; j_gene: TRBJ1-1; len: 12; abundance: .; v_gene: TRBV2; CDR3aa: CASEPGRPEAFF; CDR3nt: TGTGCCAGCGAACCAGGGCGCCCTGAAGCTTTCTTT
d_gene: TRBD2; j_gene: TRBJ2-1; len: 16; abundance: .; v_gene: TRBV28; CDR3aa: CASSLASSGGFREQFF; CDR3nt: TGTGCCAGCAGTTTAGCATCTAGCGGGGGGTTTCGCGAGCAGTTCTTC
d_gene: .; j_gene: TRBJ2-1; len: 13; abundance: once; v_gene: TRBV27; CDR3aa: CASSFHGNNEQFF; CDR3nt: TGTGCCAGCAGTTTTCATGGCAACAATGAGCAGTTCTTC
d_gene: .; j_gene: TRBJ2-6; len: 15; abundance: .; v_gene: TRBV6-5; CDR3aa: CASRFTGSGANVLTF; CDR3nt: TGTGCCAGCAGATTTACAGGTTCTGGGGCCAACGTCCTGACTTTC
d_gene: .; j_gene: TRBJ2-7; len: 11; abundance: .; v_gene: TRBV20-1; CDR3aa: CSAPELYEQYF; CDR3nt: TGCAGTGCCCCTGAATTGTACGAGCAGTACTTC
d_gene: .; j_gene: TRBJ1-4; len: 13; abundance: .; v_gene: TRBV30; CDR3aa: CAWTPGPPGKLFF; CDR3nt: TGTGCCTGGACCCCGGGACCTCCGGGAAAACTGTTTTTT
d_gene: .; j_gene: TRBJ1-5; len: 12; abundance: .; v_gene: TRBV7-9; CDR3aa: CASSFAGQPQHF; CDR3nt: TGTGCCAGCAGCTTCGCAGGGCAGCCCCAGCATTTT
d_gene: TRBD2; j_gene: TRBJ2-1; len: 20; abundance: .; v_gene: TRBV2; CDR3aa: CASSEALGQRGGLFYNEQFF; CDR3nt: TGTGCCAGCAGTGAAGCGCTGGGCCAGCGGGGGGGCCTTTTCTACAATGAGCAGTTCTTC
d_gene: .; j_gene: TRBJ2-4; len: 14; abundance: .; v_gene: TRBV28; CDR3aa: CASTTGDAKNIQYF; CDR3nt: TGTGCCAGCACCACGGGGGATGCCAAAAACATTCAGTACTTC
d_gene: TRBD1; j_gene: TRBJ1-3; len: 17; abundance: .; v_gene: TRBV19; CDR3aa: CASSFGGQRSSGNTIYF; CDR3nt: TGTGCCAGTTCCTTTGGGGGACAGCGGAGCTCTGGAAACACCATATATTTT
d_gene: TRBD2; j_gene: TRBJ2-3; len: 16; abundance: .; v_gene: TRBV19; CDR3aa: CASSIIRTSGTDTQYF; CDR3nt: TGTGCCAGTAGTATAATCAGGACTAGCGGCACAGATACGCAGTATTTT
d_gene: .; j_gene: TRBJ2-5; len: 16; abundance: .; v_gene: TRBV7-5; CDR3aa: CVRSLGTGNQGETQYF; CDR3nt: TGTGTCAGAAGCTTAGGTACCGGGAACCAGGGGGAGACCCAGTACTTC
d_gene: .; j_gene: TRBJ1-1; len: 14; abundance: once; v_gene: TRBV7-9; CDR3aa: CASSLTGGEPEAFF; CDR3nt: TGTGCCAGCAGCTTAACCGGGGGTGAGCCTGAAGCTTTCTTT
d_gene: .; j_gene: TRBJ2-1; len: 12; abundance: .; v_gene: TRBV4-1; CDR3aa: CASSLMSGEQFF; CDR3nt: TGCGCCAGCAGCCTGATGAGCGGTGAGCAGTTCTTC
d_gene: TRBD1; j_gene: TRBJ2-1; len: 15; abundance: .; v_gene: TRBV4-1; CDR3aa: CASSLGTDSYNEQFF; CDR3nt: TGCGCCAGCAGCCTCGGGACAGACTCCTACAATGAGCAGTTCTTC
d_gene: .; j_gene: TRBJ1-3; len: 11; abundance: .; v_gene: TRBV12-3/TRBV12-4; CDR3aa: CASSPWGTIYF; CDR3nt: TGTGCCAGCAGCCCCTGGGGAACCATATATTTT
d_gene: TRBD2; j_gene: TRBJ2-7; len: 14; abundance: .; v_gene: TRBV7-2; CDR3aa: CASSLASGAGEQYF; CDR3nt: TGTGCCAGCAGCTTAGCGAGCGGGGCCGGGGAGCAGTACTTC
d_gene: TRBD1; j_gene: TRBJ1-2; len: 16; abundance: few; v_gene: TRBV6-1; CDR3aa: CASSEWDRGSNYGYTF; CDR3nt: TGTGCCAGCAGTGAATGGGACAGGGGATCTAACTATGGCTACACCTTC
d_gene: TRBD2; j_gene: TRBJ2-1; len: 15; abundance: .; v_gene: TRBV7-3; CDR3aa: CASSFSSGAYNEQFF; CDR3nt: TGTGCCAGCAGCTTCTCTAGCGGGGCCTACAATGAGCAGTTCTTC
d_gene: .; j_gene: TRBJ1-5; len: 12; abundance: .; v_gene: TRBV7-9; CDR3aa: CASSDSNQPQHF; CDR3nt: TGTGCCAGCAGCGACAGCAATCAGCCCCAGCATTTT
d_gene: .; j_gene: TRBJ1-6; len: 12; abundance: few; v_gene: TRBV28; CDR3aa: CASSSMNSPLHF; CDR3nt: TGTGCCAGCAGTTCCATGAATTCACCCCTCCACTTT
d_gene: TRBD2; j_gene: TRBJ2-5; len: 16; abundance: .; v_gene: TRBV4-1; CDR3aa: CASTPGSGGYQETQYF; CDR3nt: TGCGCCAGCACCCCTGGGAGCGGGGGGTACCAAGAGACCCAGTACTTC
d_gene: .; j_gene: TRBJ2-1; len: 17; abundance: .; v_gene: TRBV24-1; CDR3aa: CATSDPNSAQGPVGQFF; CDR3nt: TGTGCCACCAGTGACCCCAATAGTGCGCAAGGTCCCGTGGGGCAGTTCTTC
d_gene: .; j_gene: TRBJ1-2; len: 14; abundance: .; v_gene: TRBV28; CDR3aa: CASSLYPPTRGYTF; CDR3nt: TGTGCCAGCAGTTTATATCCCCCAACGCGGGGCTACACCTTC
d_gene: TRBD2; j_gene: TRBJ2-1; len: 20; abundance: .; v_gene: TRBV20-1; CDR3aa: CSASGRAGGNPYGSYNEQFF; CDR3nt: TGCAGTGCTAGTGGTCGAGCGGGGGGGAACCCCTACGGCTCCTACAATGAGCAGTTCTTC
d_gene: TRBD2; j_gene: TRBJ2-3; len: 15; abundance: .; v_gene: TRBV4-2; CDR3aa: CASSQVAGGPDTQYF; CDR3nt: TGTGCCAGCAGCCAAGTTGCGGGGGGGCCAGATACGCAGTATTTT
d_gene: .; j_gene: TRBJ2-3; len: 13; abundance: few; v_gene: TRBV6-5; CDR3aa: CASSRMGTDTQYF; CDR3nt: TGTGCCAGCAGTCGTATGGGCACAGATACGCAGTATTTT